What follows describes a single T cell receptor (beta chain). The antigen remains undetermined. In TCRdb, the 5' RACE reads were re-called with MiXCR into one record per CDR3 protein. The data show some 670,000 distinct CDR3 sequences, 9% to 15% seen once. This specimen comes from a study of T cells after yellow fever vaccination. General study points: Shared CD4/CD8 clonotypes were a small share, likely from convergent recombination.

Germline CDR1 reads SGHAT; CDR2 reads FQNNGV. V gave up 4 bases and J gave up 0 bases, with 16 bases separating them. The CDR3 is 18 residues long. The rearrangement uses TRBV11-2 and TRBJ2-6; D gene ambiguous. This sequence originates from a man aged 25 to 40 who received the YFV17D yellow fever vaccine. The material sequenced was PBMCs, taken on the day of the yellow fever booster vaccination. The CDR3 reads CASSSYNSASSGANVLTF. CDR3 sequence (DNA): TGTGCCAGCAGCTCCTATAACTCCGCTTCCTCTGGGGCCAACGTCCTGACTTTC. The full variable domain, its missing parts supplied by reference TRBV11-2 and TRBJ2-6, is EAGVAQSPRYKIIEKRQSVAFWCNPISGHATLYWYQQILGQGPKLLIQFQNNGVVDDSQLPKDRFSAERLKGVDSTLKIQPAKLEDSAVYLCASSSYNSASSGANVLTFGAGSRLTVL.